This is a list of T cell receptor beta chains from one sample in a study of T cells in localized non-small cell lung cancer. The protocol was immunoSEQ multiplex PCR, while the TCRdb copy is restricted to in-frame clones and leaves out a portion. The table includes approximately 30,000 clones, around 90% detected once. The starting material was peripheral blood mononuclear cells, obtained before any cancer treatment. The receptors stem from an older female donor with stage II lung adenocarcinoma. Each CDR3 is given with its conserved first and last residue.

TRBV5-5	TRBJ1-1	CASSLEQGAWTEAFF
TRBV4-1	TRBJ2-1	CASSWGFDDEQFF
TRBV28	TRBJ1-1	CAASGGWSAPGDTEAFF
TRBV4-1	TRBJ2-1	CASSQEKIGDEQFF
TRBV5-4	TRBJ2-7	CASSSRALGVEQYF
TRBV6-6	TRBJ1-6	CASRGTGQGSPLHF
TRBV5-1	TRBJ2-5	CASSLQEGAETQYF
TRBV9	TRBJ2-7	CASSVGVSPYEQYF
TRBV30	TRBJ1-1	CAWTAVTEAFF
TRBV5-6	TRBJ2-7	CASSDLTGYYEQYF
TRBV7-2	TRBJ1-6	CASSLSGGNSPLHF
TRBV5-3	TRBJ2-5	CARSLVGEAAQETQYF
TRBV10-3	TRBJ2-7	CAISPYPVAGGSIAEQYF
TRBV5-4	TRBJ2-5	CASSLGGKREGRETQYF
TRBV19	TRBJ2-7	CASSLTFGQGYEQYF
TRBV14	TRBJ2-1	CASSQDLSGTSGAYNEQFF
TRBV5-6	TRBJ1-3	CASSRDGNTIYF
TRBV10-2	TRBJ1-6	CASSEGANNSPLHF
TRBV28	TRBJ2-7	CASSISRGSYEQYF
TRBV7-7	TRBJ2-7	CASSSWDRIPYEQYF
TRBV6-1	TRBJ2-2	CASSERGGNTGELFF
TRBV2	TRBJ2-3	CASSFEGGSTDTQYF
TRBV29-1	TRBJ2-3	CSAVYTDTQYF
TRBV11-3	TRBJ1-1	CASSADREAEAFF
TRBV6-1	TRBJ1-1	CASSEAPENTEAFF
TRBV28	TRBJ2-7	CASSSRGLSYEQYF
TRBV5-1	TRBJ2-1	CASSLGLADYNEQFF
TRBV29-1	TRBJ1-6	CSAKGAGGSPLHF
TRBV7-7	TRBJ1-1	CASSARQNTEAFF
TRBV7-8	TRBJ2-1	CASSSSRRTYNEQFF
TRBV7-2	TRBJ1-1	CASTRQGGTEAFF
TRBV19	TRBJ2-3	CASSIREAGGDTQYF
TRBV19	TRBJ2-2	CASSDSGRELFF
TRBV20-1	TRBJ2-7	CSAWTGNEQYF
TRBV9	TRBJ1-2	CASSVGVGQGPIDYGYTF
TRBV5-1	TRBJ1-1	CASSLAGGEGDAFF
TRBV7-2	TRBJ2-2	CASSLVVLATNTGELFF
TRBV11-2	TRBJ2-1	CASSLDPPGQGLANEQFF
TRBV7-8	TRBJ1-5	CASSLGGAGNQPQHF